This T cell receptor beta chain was identified in a study of technical replicates of blood from a few donors. Germline V gene sequence: CDR1 GTSNPN, CDR2 SVGIG (reference sequence). CDR3 length: 16 amino acids. Trimming stripped 2 bases from V and 0 bases from J, with 14 bases between. The protocol was immunoSEQ multiplex PCR, while the TCRdb copy is restricted to in-frame clones and leaves out a portion. The repertoire holds around 67,000 clones, with roughly 95% as singletons. This clonotype was obtained from a human donor in good health. The chain links TRBV30 to TRBJ1-3; D gene uncertain. The specimen was T cells isolated from PBMCs. The CDR3 coding sequence is TGTGCCTGGAGTTCGGGAGCCACCTCCTCTGGAAACACCATATATTTT. Translated: CAWSSGATSSGNTIYF.